The present TCR beta chain was sequenced within a study of blood T cell repertoires in COVID-19. V lost 7 bases to trimming and J lost 1 base, with 15 bases between them. Germline lookup yields CDR1 MNHEY and CDR2 SVGAGI. The CDR3 extends over 15 amino acids. Measured with immunoSEQ multiplex PCR; TCRdb has only the in-frame clones, and not every one. The table includes about 300,000 clones, under 90% detected once. The TCR comes from a woman between 25 and 40 years old with COVID-19, enrolled during active disease. The sample consisted of peripheral blood. The chain has TRBV6-5 and TRBJ2-3, with a weak D call TRBD1 (5 bases). CDR3 loop: CASKGDRTGTDTQYF. CDR3 DNA: TGTGCCAGCAAAGGGGATCGAACTGGCACAGATACGCAGTATTTT.